The entry below gives a single T cell receptor beta chain sequence along with its context. This specimen belongs to a study of blood T cell repertoires in COVID-19. Overall study: Sites across the United States, Italy and Spain contributed samples from acute and convalescent COVID-19. Sources were T cells, B-cell-depleted T cells, or PBMCs; the material itself was cDNA or gDNA.

Per the original data handling: Reference gene primer amplification yielded estimated nucleated cell counts. Sequencing used immunoSEQ multiplex PCR; TCRdb keeps in-frame clones, though not all of them. V and J calls and clone size follow that table, whereas D and trimming were derived from the DNA. The sample shows under 100,000 clones, roughly 89% of them seen only once. Germline assignment: CDR1 MNHEY and CDR2 SVGAGI. The CDR3 totals 15 residues. V dropped 6 bases and J dropped 6 bases, with 21 bases sitting between them. Specimen: peripheral blood. This sequence originates from a woman aged 70 to 79 with acute or convalescent COVID-19. This chain uses TRBV6-5 with TRBJ2-7; D gene unclear. CDR3 loop: CASSSPYGARLEQYV. As DNA, the CDR3 is TGTGCCAGCAGCTCTCCATATGGAGCACGTCTCGAGCAGTACGTC.